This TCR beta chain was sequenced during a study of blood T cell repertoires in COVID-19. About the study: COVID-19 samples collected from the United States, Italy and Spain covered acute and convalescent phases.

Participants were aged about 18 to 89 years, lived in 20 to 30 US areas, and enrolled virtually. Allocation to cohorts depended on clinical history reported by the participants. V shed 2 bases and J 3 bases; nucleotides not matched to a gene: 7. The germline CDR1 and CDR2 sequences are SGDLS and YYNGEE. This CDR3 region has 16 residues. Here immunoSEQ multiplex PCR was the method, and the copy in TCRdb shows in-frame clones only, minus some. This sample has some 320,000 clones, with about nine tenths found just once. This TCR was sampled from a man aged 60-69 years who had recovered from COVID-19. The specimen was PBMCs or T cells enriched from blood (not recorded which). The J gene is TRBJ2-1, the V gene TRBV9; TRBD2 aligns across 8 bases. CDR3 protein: CASSVATSGNYNEQFF. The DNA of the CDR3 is TGTGCCAGCAGCGTGGCAACTAGCGGAAACTACAATGAGCAGTTCTTC.